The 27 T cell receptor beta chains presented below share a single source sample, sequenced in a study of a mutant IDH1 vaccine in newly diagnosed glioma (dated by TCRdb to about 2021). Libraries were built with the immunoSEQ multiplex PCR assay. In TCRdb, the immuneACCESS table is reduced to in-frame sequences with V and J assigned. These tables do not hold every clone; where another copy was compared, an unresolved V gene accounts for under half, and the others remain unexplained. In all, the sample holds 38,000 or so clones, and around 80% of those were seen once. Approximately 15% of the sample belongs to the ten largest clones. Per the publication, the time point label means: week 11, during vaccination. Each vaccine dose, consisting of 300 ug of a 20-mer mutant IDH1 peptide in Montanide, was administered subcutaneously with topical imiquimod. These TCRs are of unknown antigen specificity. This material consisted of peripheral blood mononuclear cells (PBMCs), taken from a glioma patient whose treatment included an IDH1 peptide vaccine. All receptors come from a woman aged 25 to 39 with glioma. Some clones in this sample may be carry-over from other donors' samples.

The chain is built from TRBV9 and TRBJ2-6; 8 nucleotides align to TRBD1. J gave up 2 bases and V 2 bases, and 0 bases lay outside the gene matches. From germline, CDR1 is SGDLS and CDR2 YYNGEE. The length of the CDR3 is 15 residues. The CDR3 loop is CASSVTGAGANVLTF. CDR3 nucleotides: TGTGCCAGCAGCGTGACAGGGGCTGGGGCCAACGTCCTGACTTTC.

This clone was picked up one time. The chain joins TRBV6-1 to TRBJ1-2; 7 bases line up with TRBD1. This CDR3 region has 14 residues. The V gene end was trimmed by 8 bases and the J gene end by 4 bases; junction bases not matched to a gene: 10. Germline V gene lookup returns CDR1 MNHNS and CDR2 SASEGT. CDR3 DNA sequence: TGTGCCAGCTCAACAGGGGATTACATCTATGGCTACACCTTC. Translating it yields CASSTGDYIYGYTF.

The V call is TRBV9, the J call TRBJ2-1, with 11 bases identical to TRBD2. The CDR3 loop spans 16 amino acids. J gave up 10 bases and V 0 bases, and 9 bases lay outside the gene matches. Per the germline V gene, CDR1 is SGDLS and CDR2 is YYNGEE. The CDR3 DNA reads TGTGCCAGCAGCGTAGAACTAGCGGGAGTTTCGCCCGAGCAGTTCTTC. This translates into CASSVELAGVSPEQFF.

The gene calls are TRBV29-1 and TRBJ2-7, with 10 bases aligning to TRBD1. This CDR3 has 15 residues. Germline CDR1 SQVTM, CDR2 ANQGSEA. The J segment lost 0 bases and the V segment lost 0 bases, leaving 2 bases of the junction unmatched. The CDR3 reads CSVEDWDRGSYEQYF. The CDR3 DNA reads TGCAGCGTTGAAGATTGGGACAGGGGCTCCTACGAGCAGTACTTC.

The CDR3 DNA sequence: TGTGCCAGCATCGAGGGAGGGAACGGGTACTTC. It yields the protein CASIEGGNGYF. The chain has TRBV6-1 and TRBJ2-5; 7 bases match TRBD2. This CDR3 spans 11 amino acids. With 7 bases clipped from V and 13 bases from J, the junction kept 9 bases outside the gene matches. CDR1 MNHNS and CDR2 SASEGT come from the germline V gene.

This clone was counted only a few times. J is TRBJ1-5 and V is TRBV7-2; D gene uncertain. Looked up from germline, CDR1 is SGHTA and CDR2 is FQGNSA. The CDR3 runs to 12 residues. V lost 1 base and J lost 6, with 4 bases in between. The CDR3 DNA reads TGTGCCAGCAGCTTAGAAGGTCAGCCCCAGCATTTT. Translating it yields CASSLEGQPQHF.

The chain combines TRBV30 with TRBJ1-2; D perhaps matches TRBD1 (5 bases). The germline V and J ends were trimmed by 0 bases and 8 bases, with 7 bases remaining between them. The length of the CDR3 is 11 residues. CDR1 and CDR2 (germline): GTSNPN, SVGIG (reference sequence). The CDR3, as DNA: TGTGCCTGGAGTGTATGGGGCGGCTACACCTTC. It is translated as CAWSVWGGYTF.

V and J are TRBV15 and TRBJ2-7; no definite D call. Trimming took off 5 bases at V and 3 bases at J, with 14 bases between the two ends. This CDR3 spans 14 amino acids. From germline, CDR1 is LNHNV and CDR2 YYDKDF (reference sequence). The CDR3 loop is CATSSVSTNYEQYF. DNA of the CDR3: TGTGCCACCAGCTCAGTATCGACAAACTACGAGCAGTACTTC.

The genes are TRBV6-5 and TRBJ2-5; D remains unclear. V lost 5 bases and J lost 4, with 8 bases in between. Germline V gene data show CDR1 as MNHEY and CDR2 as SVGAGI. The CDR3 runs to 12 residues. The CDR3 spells CASSALGETQYF. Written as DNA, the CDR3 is TGTGCCAGCAGTGCCCTCGGAGAGACCCAGTACTTC.

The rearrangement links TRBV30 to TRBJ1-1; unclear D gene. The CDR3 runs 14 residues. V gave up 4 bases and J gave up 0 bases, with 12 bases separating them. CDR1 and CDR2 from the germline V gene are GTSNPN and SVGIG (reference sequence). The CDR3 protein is CAWTGRAMNTEAFF. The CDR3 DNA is TGTGCCTGGACCGGCAGAGCGATGAACACTGAAGCTTTCTTT.

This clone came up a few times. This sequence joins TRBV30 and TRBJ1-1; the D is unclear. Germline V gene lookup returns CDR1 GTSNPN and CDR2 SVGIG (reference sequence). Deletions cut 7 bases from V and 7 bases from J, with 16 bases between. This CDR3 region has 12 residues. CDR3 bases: TGTGCCTCCGACCTACTCTCGGGTGAAGCTTTCTTT. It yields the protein CASDLLSGEAFF.

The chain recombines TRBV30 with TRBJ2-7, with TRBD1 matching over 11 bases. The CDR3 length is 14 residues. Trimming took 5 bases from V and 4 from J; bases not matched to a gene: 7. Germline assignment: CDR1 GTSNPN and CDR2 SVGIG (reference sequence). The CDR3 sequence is CAWATGTGGYEQYF. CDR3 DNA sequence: TGTGCCTGGGCTACCGGGACAGGGGGTTACGAGCAGTACTTC.

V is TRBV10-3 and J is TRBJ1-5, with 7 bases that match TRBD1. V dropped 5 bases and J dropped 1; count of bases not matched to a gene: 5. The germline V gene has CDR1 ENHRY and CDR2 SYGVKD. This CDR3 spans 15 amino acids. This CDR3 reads CAISQGTASNQPQHF. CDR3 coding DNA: TGTGCCATCAGTCAAGGGACAGCAAGCAATCAGCCCCAGCATTTT.

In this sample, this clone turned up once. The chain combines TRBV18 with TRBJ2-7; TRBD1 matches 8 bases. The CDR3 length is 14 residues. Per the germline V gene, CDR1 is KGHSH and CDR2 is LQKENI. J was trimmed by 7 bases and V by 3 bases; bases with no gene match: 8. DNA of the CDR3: TGTGCCAGCTCACCCCAGGACAGGGTGAGGGAGCAGTACTTC. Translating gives CASSPQDRVREQYF.

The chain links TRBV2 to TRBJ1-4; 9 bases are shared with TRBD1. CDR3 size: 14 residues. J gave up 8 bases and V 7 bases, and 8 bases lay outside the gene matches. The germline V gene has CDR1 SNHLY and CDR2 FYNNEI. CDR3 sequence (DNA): TGTGCCAGCATAAGAACAGGGGGCGAAGAAAAACTGTTTTTT. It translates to CASIRTGGEEKLFF.

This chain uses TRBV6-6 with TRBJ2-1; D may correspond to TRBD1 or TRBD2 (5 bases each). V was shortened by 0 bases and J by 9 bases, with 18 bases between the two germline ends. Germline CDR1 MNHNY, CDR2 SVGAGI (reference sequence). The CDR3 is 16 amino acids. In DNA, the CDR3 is TGTGCCAGCAGTTACTCGGTCGGCCAGGGACGTCGTGAGCAGTTCTTC. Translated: CASSYSVGQGRREQFF.

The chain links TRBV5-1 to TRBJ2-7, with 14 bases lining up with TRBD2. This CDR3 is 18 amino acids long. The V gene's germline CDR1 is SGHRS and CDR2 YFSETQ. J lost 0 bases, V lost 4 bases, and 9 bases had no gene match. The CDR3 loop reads CASSPGLAGVWSSYEQYF. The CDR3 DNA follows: TGCGCCAGCAGCCCGGGACTAGCGGGAGTTTGGAGCTCCTACGAGCAGTACTTC.

The CDR3 spells CASSLGGEAGNTIYF. For the CDR3, the DNA is TGTGCCAGCAGCTTGGGGGGTGAAGCTGGAAACACCATATATTTT. This sequence joins TRBV5-4 and TRBJ1-3; D ambiguous. The CDR3 loop spans 15 amino acids. The germline V gene has CDR1 SGHNT and CDR2 YYREEE (reference sequence). V lost 0 bases, J lost 2 bases, and 9 bases lay in between.

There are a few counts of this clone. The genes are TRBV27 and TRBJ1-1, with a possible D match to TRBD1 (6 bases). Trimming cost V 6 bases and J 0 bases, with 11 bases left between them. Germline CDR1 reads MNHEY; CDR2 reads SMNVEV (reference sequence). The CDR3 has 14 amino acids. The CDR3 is CASRFTGMNTEAFF. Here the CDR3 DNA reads TGTGCCAGCAGGTTTACAGGGATGAACACTGAAGCTTTCTTT.

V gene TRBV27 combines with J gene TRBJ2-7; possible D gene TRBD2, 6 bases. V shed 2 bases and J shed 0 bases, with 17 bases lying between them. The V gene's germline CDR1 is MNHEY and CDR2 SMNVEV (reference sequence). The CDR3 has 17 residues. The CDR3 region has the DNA TGTGCCAGCAGTTTACGGAGACGCGGGGATAGCTCCTACGAGCAGTACTTC. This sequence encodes CASSLRRRGDSSYEQYF.

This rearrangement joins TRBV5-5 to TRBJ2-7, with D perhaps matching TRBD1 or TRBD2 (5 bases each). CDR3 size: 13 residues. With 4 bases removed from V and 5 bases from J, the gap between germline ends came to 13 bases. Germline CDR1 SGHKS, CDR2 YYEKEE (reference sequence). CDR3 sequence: CASSLHEGNEQYF. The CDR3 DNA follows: TGTGCCAGCAGCCTGCACGAGGGGAACGAGCAGTACTTC.

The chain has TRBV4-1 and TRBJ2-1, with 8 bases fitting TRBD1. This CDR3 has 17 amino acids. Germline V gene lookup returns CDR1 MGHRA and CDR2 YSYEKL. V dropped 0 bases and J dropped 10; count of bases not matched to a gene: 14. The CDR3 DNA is TGCGCCAGCAGCCAAGATCTACAGGGGGTCGGGGTCTGGGAGCAGTTCTTC. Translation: CASSQDLQGVGVWEQFF.

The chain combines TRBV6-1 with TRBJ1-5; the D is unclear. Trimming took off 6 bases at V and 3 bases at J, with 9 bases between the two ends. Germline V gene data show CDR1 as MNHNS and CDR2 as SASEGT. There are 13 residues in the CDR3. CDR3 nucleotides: TGTGCCAGCAGCCTCCCAGTCAATCAGCCCCAGCATTTT. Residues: CASSLPVNQPQHF.

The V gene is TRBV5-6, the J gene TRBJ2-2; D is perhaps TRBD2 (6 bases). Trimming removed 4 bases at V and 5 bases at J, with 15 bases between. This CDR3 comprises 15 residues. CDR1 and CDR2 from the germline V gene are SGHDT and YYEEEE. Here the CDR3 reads CASSLRRAGTGELFF. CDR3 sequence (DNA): TGTGCCAGCAGCCTACGGAGGGCCGGAACCGGGGAGCTGTTTTTT.

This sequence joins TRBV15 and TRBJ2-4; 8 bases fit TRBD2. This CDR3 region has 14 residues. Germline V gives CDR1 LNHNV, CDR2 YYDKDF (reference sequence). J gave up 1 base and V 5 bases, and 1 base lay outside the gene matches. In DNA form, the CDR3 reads TGTGCCACCAGCGGCGGGGGGGCCAAAAACATTCAGTACTTC. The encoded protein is CATSGGGAKNIQYF.

CDR3 sequence: CASSLDAGQGPREGYTF. In DNA form, the CDR3 reads TGTGCCAGCAGCTTAGATGCCGGACAGGGGCCTCGGGAGGGCTACACCTTC. The chain combines TRBV11-3 with TRBJ1-2; 9 positions agree with TRBD1. CDR3 length equals 17 residues. CDR1 SGHNT and CDR2 YENEEA come from the germline V gene. V gave up 0 bases and J gave up 8 bases; unmatched junction bases: 13. The whole variable domain, remainder taken from reference TRBV11-3 and TRBJ1-2, is EAGVVQSPRYKIIEKKQPVAFWCNPISGHNTLYWYLQNLGQGPELLIRYENEEAVDDSQLPKDRFSAERLKGVDSTLKIQPAELGDSAVYLCASSLDAGQGPREGYTFGSGTRLTVV.

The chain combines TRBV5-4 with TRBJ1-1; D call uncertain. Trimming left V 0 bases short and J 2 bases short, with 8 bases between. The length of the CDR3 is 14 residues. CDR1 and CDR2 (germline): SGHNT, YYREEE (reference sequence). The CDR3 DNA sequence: TGTGCCAGCAGCTTGGGGTGGGGAAACACTGAAGCTTTCTTT. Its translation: CASSLGWGNTEAFF.